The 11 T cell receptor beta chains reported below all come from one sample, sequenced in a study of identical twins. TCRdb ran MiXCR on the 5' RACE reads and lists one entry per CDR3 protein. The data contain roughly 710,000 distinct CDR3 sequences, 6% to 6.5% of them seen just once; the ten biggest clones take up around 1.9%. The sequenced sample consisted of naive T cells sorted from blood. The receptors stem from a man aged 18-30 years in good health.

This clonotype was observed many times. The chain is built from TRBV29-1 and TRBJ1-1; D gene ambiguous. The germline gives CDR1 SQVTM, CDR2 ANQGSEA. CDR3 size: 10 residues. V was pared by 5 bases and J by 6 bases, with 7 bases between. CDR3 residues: CSVLGAEAFF. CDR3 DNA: TGCAGCGTTCTGGGTGCTGAAGCTTTCTTT.

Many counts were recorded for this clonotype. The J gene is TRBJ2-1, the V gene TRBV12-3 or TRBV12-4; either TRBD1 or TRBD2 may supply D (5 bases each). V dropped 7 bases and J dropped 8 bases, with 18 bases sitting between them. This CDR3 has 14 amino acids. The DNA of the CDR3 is TGTGCCAGCAAAGACGACCGCCAGGGACATGAGCAGTTCTTC. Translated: CASKDDRQGHEQFF.

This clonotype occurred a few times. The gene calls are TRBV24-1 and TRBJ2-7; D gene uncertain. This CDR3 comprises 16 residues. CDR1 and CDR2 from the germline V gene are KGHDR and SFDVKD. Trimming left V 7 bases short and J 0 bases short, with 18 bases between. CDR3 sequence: CATSSSVGVSSYEQYF. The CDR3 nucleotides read TGTGCCACCAGCTCTTCCGTAGGCGTAAGCTCCTACGAGCAGTACTTC.

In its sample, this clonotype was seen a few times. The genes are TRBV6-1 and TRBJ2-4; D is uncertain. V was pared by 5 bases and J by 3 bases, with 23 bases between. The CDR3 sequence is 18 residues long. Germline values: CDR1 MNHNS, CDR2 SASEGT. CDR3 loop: CASSLKPGQRVGKNIQYF. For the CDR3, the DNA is TGTGCCAGCAGTCTTAAACCGGGCCAAAGGGTTGGCAAAAACATTCAGTACTTC.

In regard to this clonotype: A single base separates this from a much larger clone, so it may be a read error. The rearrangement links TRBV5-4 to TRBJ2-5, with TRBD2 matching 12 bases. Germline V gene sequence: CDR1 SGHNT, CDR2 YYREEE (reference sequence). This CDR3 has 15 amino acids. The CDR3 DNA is TGTGCCAGCAGCCCGGGACTAGCGGGTTCAGGGACCCGGTACTTC. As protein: CASSPGLAGSGTRYF.

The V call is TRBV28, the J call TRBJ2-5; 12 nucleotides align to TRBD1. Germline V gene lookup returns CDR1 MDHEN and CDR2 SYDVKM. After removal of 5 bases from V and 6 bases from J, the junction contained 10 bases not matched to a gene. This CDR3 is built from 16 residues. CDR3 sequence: CASSPSGTGGAKTQYF. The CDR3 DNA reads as TGTGCCAGCAGTCCATCCGGGACAGGGGGCGCGAAGACCCAGTACTTC.

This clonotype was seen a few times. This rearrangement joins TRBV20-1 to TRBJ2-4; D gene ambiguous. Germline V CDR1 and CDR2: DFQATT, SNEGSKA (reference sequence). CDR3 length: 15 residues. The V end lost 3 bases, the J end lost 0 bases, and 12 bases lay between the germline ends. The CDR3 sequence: CSASIVALAKNIQYF. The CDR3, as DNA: TGCAGTGCTAGTATCGTCGCCCTAGCCAAAAACATTCAGTACTTC.

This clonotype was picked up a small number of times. CDR3 bases: TGTGCCAGCAGTCGGACTAGCGGGACGGAGACCCAGTACTTC. The encoded protein is CASSRTSGTETQYF. The chain links TRBV2 to TRBJ2-5; 12 bases align to TRBD2. Germline CDR1 and CDR2: SNHLY and FYNNEI. The CDR3 runs 14 residues. J lost 5 bases, V lost 5 bases, and 3 bases had no gene match.

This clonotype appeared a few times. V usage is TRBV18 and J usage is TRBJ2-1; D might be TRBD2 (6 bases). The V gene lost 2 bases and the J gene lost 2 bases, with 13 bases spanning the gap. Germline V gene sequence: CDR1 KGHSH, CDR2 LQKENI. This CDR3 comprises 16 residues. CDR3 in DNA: TGTGCCAGCTCACCATCCACGGGAGCGGCCTACAATGAGCAGTTCTTC. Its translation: CASSPSTGAAYNEQFF.

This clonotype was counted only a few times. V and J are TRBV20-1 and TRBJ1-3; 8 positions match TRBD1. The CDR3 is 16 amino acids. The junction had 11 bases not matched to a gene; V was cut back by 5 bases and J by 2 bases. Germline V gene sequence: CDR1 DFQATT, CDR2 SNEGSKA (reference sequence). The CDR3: CSARALGQGPGNTIYF. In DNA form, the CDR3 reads TGCAGTGCTCGCGCCCTCGGACAGGGCCCTGGAAACACCATATATTTT.

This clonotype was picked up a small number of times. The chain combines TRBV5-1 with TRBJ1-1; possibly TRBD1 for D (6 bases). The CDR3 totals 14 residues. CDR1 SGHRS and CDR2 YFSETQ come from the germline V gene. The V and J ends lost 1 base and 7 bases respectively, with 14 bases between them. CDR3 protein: CASSLTGTLHEAFF. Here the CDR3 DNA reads TGCGCCAGCAGCTTGACAGGGACCCTTCATGAAGCTTTCTTT.